This T cell receptor beta chain was sequenced during a study of blood T cell repertoires in COVID-19. Study details: In each case, the material was cDNA or gDNA derived from T cells, B-cell-depleted T cells, or PBMCs.

Authors' methods: The authors estimated nucleated cell counts from reference gene primer amplification. TCRdb's table, derived via immunoSEQ multiplex PCR, lists solely in-frame clones and lacks some. V, J and clone size derive from that table, while D and trimming were established from the DNA sequence. This table holds roughly 380,000 clones, around 85% found once. The CDR3 has 13 residues. Germline CDR1 and CDR2: MNHEY and SVGAGI. V was pared by 2 bases and J by 3 bases, with 8 bases between. The TCR comes from a woman between 18 and 29 years old with acute or convalescent COVID-19. The specimen sequenced was peripheral blood. This sequence joins TRBV6-5 and TRBJ2-7, with a weak D call TRBD1 (5 bases). The CDR3 loop is CASSYLQGYEQYF. The CDR3 DNA follows: TGTGCCAGCAGTTACCTTCAGGGCTACGAGCAGTACTTC.